This TCR beta chain came from a study of metastatic and nonmetastatic thyroid tumors. As for the study in general: The comparison covered peripheral blood and tumor or nodule tissue in malignant and benign thyroid patients. Study-wide results and limits: Significantly higher TCR beta diversity was reportedly seen in malignant thyroid tumors than benign nodules, in blood and tumor.

Not a single patient had been given any form of treatment at any point before undergoing thyroid surgery. This clone was seen only a few times. The antigen is undetermined. This CDR3 comprises 13 residues. After removal of 8 bases from V and 1 base from J, the junction contained 4 bases not matched to a gene. CDR1 is MDHEN and CDR2 is SYDVKM in the germline V gene. TCRdb recomputed clones from the PCR reads via MiXCR. The sample has around 30,000 clones, about 3.9% seen once. This chain connects TRBV28 to TRBJ1-1, with 7 bases aligning to TRBD1. The receptor was isolated from a female donor with papillary thyroid cancer or a benign thyroid nodule (not recorded which). Some clones in this sample may be carry-over from other donors' samples. Input material: blood. The CDR3 spells CASWDSSNTEAFF. The CDR3 bases are TGTGCCAGCTGGGACAGCTCGAACACTGAAGCTTTCTTT.